This T cell receptor (beta chain) appears in the sequencing data of a study of T cells in Graves' hyperthyroidism and ophthalmopathy. Study overall: The initial diagnosis was the point when peripheral blood was collected, ahead of any treatment. Points from the study as a whole: Also found in blood were most expanded thyroid clonotypes above 0.001.

Regions amplified from RNA transcripts were the TCR beta CDR3 regions. The TCR CDR3 was amplified in a first-round RT-PCR using the HTBI primer set. A single record per CDR3 protein comes from TCRdb applying MiXCR to the multiplex PCR reads. This sample has 360,000 or so distinct CDR3 sequences; roughly 19% occur once, and the top ten carry about 4%. As concerns this clonotype: Its matching antigen is unknown.

An approximately 10 ml volume of fresh peripheral blood provided the PBMCs. Trimming shortened V by 7 bases and J by 2 bases, and 11 bases separated the two germline ends. This CDR3 region has 13 residues. CDR1 MNHNS and CDR2 SASEGT come from the germline V gene. This chain uses TRBV6-1 with TRBJ1-1; unclear D gene. The clonotype comes from a woman between 18 and 29 years old with Graves' hyperthyroidism. The specimen was blood. This CDR3 is CASNPLSNTEAFF. The CDR3 DNA is TGTGCCAGCAATCCTCTTAGCAACACTGAAGCTTTCTTT.